This paragraph reports one TCR beta chain. Each CDR3 protein is one row after TCRdb ran MiXCR on the 5' RACE reads. Altogether a few hundred thousand distinct CDR3 sequences are present, around 19% being singletons, with the ten largest covering around 7.8%. The data derive from a study of CD8 T cells in ankylosing spondylitis. The V and J ends lost 0 bases and 1 base respectively, with 9 bases between them. Germline CDR1 is DFQATT and CDR2 is SNEGSKA (reference sequence). CDR3 size: 14 residues. The specimen was blood, either unsorted or a sorted T cell fraction (not recorded which). This chain uses TRBV20-1 with TRBJ1-1, with D unresolved. The receptor was derived from a male donor with ankylosing spondylitis or in good health (not recorded which). The CDR3 spells CSARDLPGNTEAFF. CDR3 coding DNA: TGCAGTGCTAGAGATCTTCCAGGGAACACTGAAGCTTTCTTT.